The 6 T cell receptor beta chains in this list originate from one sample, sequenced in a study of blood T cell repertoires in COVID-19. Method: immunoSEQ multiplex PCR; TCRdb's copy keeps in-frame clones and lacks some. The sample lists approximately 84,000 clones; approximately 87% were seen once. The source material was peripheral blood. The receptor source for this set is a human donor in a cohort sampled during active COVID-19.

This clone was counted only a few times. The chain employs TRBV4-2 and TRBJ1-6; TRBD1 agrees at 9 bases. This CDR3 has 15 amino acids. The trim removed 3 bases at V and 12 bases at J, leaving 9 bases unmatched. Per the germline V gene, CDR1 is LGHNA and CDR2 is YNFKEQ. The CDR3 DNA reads TGTGCCAGCAGCCACACAGGGGGCATCCTCCAACCCCTCCACTTT. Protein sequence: CASSHTGGILQPLHF.

CDR3 residues: CASSKEDDGYTF. CDR3 DNA: TGTGCCAGCAGTAAAGAGGATGATGGCTACACCTTC. This chain links TRBV28 with TRBJ1-2; no definite D call. This CDR3 region has 12 residues. The germline gives CDR1 MDHEN, CDR2 SYDVKM. V was trimmed by 5 bases and J by 6 bases, leaving 10 bases between them.

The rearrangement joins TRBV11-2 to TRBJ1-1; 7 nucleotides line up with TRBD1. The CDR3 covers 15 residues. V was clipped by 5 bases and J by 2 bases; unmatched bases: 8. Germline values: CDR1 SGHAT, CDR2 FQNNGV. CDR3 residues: CASSRVQGLNTEAFF. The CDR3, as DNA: TGTGCCAGCAGCCGAGTACAGGGGCTTAACACTGAAGCTTTCTTT.

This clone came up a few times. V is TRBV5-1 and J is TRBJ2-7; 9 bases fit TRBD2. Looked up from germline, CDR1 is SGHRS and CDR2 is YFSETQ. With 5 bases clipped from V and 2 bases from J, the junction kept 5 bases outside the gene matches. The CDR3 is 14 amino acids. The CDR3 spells CASSLTSGTYEQYF. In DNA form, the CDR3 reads TGCGCCAGCAGTTTGACTAGCGGAACCTACGAGCAGTACTTC.

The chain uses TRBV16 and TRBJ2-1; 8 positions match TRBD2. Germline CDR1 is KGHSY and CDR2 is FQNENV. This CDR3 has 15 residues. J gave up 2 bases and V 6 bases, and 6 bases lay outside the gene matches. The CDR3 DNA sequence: TGTGCCAGCAGTTTAGGACTAGCCGCCTACAATGAGCAGTTCTTC. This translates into CASSLGLAAYNEQFF.

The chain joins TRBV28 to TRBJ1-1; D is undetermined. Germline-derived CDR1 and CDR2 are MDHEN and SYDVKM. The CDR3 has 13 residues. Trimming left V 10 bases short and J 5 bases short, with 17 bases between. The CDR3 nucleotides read TGTGCCACCGTTCGCCCGACTCAGACTGAAGCTTTCTTT. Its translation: CATVRPTQTEAFF.